Below are 28 T cell receptor beta chains sequenced from a single sample in a study of T cell responses to AZD1222 COVID-19 vaccine. Measured with immunoSEQ multiplex PCR; TCRdb has only the in-frame clones, and not every one. This table has approximately 130,000 clones, 70% to 90% appearing once. The sequencing here drew on peripheral blood, taken 28 days after the second AZD1222 dose. All receptors come from an adult who received the AZD1222 COVID-19 vaccine.

The V call is TRBV5-6, the J call TRBJ2-7; TRBD2 matches 8 bases. Germline CDR1 is SGHDT and CDR2 is YYEEEE. The CDR3 totals 16 residues. The V and J ends lost 4 bases and 4 bases, in that order; junction bases with no gene match: 13. CDR3 residues: CASSPGLAEDLYEQYF. The CDR3 DNA reads TGTGCCAGCAGCCCCGGACTAGCTGAAGATTTGTACGAGCAGTACTTC.

The V call is TRBV19, the J call TRBJ2-1; D could derive from TRBD1 or TRBD2 (6 bases each). The CDR3 totals 15 residues. V shed 7 bases and J shed 7 bases, with 20 bases lying between them. Germline loops: CDR1 LNHDA, CDR2 SQIVND (reference sequence). The CDR3 nucleotides are TGTGCCAGTAATTGGGGGGCACACAGAGGGAATGAGCAGTTCTTC. Encoded protein: CASNWGAHRGNEQFF.

This clone occurred many times. The J gene is TRBJ2-1, the V gene TRBV7-3; D is possibly TRBD2 (6 bases). This CDR3 has 14 amino acids. CDR1 is SGHTA and CDR2 is FQGTGA in the germline V gene. The ends were cut back, 7 bases at V and 9 bases at J, with 19 bases in the middle. CDR3 residues: CASTPSSGTGEQFF. CDR3 sequence (DNA): TGTGCCAGCACCCCATCCTCCGGGACTGGTGAGCAGTTCTTC.

The chain is built from TRBV4-1 and TRBJ1-4, with 7 bases that match TRBD1. The V segment lost 3 bases and the J segment 7 bases; nucleotides outside the gene matches: 5. The CDR3 extends over 14 amino acids. Germline CDR1 and CDR2: MGHRA and YSYEKL. CDR3 protein: CASSHSQGGEKLFF. The DNA of the CDR3 is TGCGCCAGCAGCCACAGCCAGGGGGGTGAAAAACTGTTTTTT.

This chain connects TRBV28 to TRBJ1-6; D is perhaps TRBD1 (6 bases). The CDR3 is 15 residues long. V shed 3 bases and J shed 8 bases, with 14 bases lying between them. The germline V gene encodes CDR1 MDHEN and CDR2 SYDVKM. Written as DNA, the CDR3 is TGTGCCAGCAGTTTTCAGGACAGCTCCTATTCACCCCTCCACTTT. Protein: CASSFQDSSYSPLHF.

The J gene is TRBJ2-5, the V gene TRBV6-2 or TRBV6-3; 11 bases are a match to TRBD2. Unmatched junction bases numbered 11, after V lost 3 bases and J lost 5 bases. CDR3 length equals 17 residues. Germline CDR1 and CDR2: MNHEY and SVGEGT. This chain's CDR3 is CASSYRGSGRVAETQYF. The DNA of the CDR3 is TGTGCCAGCAGTTATCGGGGTAGCGGGAGGGTCGCGGAGACCCAGTACTTC.

The chain links TRBV5-1 to TRBJ1-2; 9 bases map to TRBD1. The germline V gene has CDR1 SGHRS and CDR2 YFSETQ. This CDR3 spans 14 amino acids. Trimming cost V 4 bases and J 2 bases; bases outside gene matches: 3. CDR3 sequence reads: CASSPGTGNYGYTF. DNA for the CDR3: TGCGCCAGCAGCCCGGGGACAGGGAACTATGGCTACACCTTC.

This clone was seen just once. CDR3 sequence: CASSRTSGMGEQFF. The CDR3 nucleotides read TGTGCCAGCAGCCGGACTAGCGGGATGGGTGAGCAGTTCTTC. The chain couples TRBV7-2 to TRBJ2-1; 12 nucleotides line up with TRBD2. The germline V gene encodes CDR1 SGHTA and CDR2 FQGNSA. V shed 5 bases, J shed 9 bases, and the junction held 5 bases outside the gene matches. The CDR3 has 14 amino acids.

The chain recombines TRBV5-1 with TRBJ1-1; D ambiguous. Between the trimmed V and J ends, which lost 1 base and 0 bases, there was a span of 10 bases. The CDR3 sequence is 15 residues long. The germline CDR1 and CDR2 sequences are SGHRS and YFSETQ. Here the CDR3 DNA reads TGCGCCAGCAGCTTGCAACAGAGCCTGAACACTGAAGCTTTCTTT. Translated: CASSLQQSLNTEAFF.

J is TRBJ1-1 and V is TRBV5-1, with TRBD1 as a possible D gene (5 bases). V was trimmed by 3 bases and J by 5 bases, leaving 14 bases between them. The CDR3 totals 14 residues. CDR1 and CDR2 (germline): SGHRS, YFSETQ. The CDR3 protein is CASSSGTRGTEAFF. The CDR3 coding sequence is TGCGCCAGCAGCTCCGGTACCCGGGGGACTGAAGCTTTCTTT.

This chain uses TRBV19 with TRBJ1-3, with D possibly matching TRBD1 (6 bases). CDR3 length: 14 amino acids. The V end was cut by 8 bases, the J end by 8 bases, with 19 bases between. CDR1 is LNHDA and CDR2 is SQIVND in the germline V gene (reference sequence). The CDR3 sequence is CASGFPGATYTIYF. The CDR3 coding sequence is TGTGCCAGTGGCTTCCCAGGGGCCACTTACACCATATATTTT.

The chain is built from TRBV6-5 and TRBJ1-5, with D possibly TRBD1 on 6 matching bases. The V and J ends lost 6 bases and 15 bases respectively, with 18 bases between them. This CDR3 region has 12 residues. Germline CDR1 and CDR2: MNHEY and SVGAGI. The CDR3 is CASSPPRDKVHF. CDR3 nucleotide sequence: TGTGCCAGCAGCCCACCCCGGGACAAGGTGCATTTT.

The chain combines TRBV13 with TRBJ1-2; TRBD1 agrees at 9 bases. Looked up from germline, CDR1 is PRHDT and CDR2 is FYEKMQ (reference sequence). After removal of 3 bases from V and 8 bases from J, the junction contained 10 bases not matched to a gene. The CDR3 covers 15 residues. Here the CDR3 DNA reads TGTGCCAGCAGCTTGATGGGACAGGGAGGTCGGGGCTACACCTTC. Amino acid sequence: CASSLMGQGGRGYTF. Looking up the rest from reference TRBV13 and TRBJ1-2 gives the full variable domain: AAGVIQSPRHLIKEKRETATLKCYPIPRHDTVYWYQQGPGQDPQFLISFYEKMQSDKGSIPDRFSAQQFSDYHSELNMSSLELGDSALYFCASSLMGQGGRGYTFGSGTRLTVV.

The chain links TRBV18 to TRBJ2-1; D is ambiguous. V lost 3 bases to trimming and J lost 7 bases, with 10 bases between them. Germline V lookup: CDR1 KGHSH, CDR2 LQKENI. The CDR3 spans 13 residues. The CDR3 DNA reads as TGTGCCAGCTCACCCCCGAGCAAGAATGAGCAGTTCTTC. It encodes CASSPPSKNEQFF.

The chain couples TRBV3-1 (or the pseudogene TRBV3-2) to TRBJ1-2; TRBD1 aligns across 8 bases. Germline CDR1 and CDR2: LGHDT and YNNKEL (reference sequence). Trimming removed 0 bases from V and 0 bases from J; junction bases left unmatched: 3. The CDR3 extends over 16 amino acids. The CDR3 loop is CASSQDWDRSNYGYTF. CDR3 nucleotides: TGTGCCAGCAGCCAAGATTGGGACAGGTCTAACTATGGCTACACCTTC.

The genes are TRBV7-2 and TRBJ1-3; D remains unclear. The germline CDR1 and CDR2 sequences are SGHTA and FQGNSA. The CDR3 loop spans 14 amino acids. Between the trimmed V and J ends, which lost 2 bases and 2 bases, there was a span of 7 bases. The CDR3 nucleotides read TGTGCCAGCAGCTTATCCGGACCTGGAAACACCATATATTTT. This gives the protein CASSLSGPGNTIYF.

This clone has only one observation. The sample holds other DNA sequences that translate to the same CDR3. The chain links TRBV6-5 to TRBJ2-2; 7 bases agree with TRBD1. This CDR3 spans 15 amino acids. Trimming cost V 6 bases and J 0 bases; bases outside gene matches: 4. Per germline, CDR1 MNHEY and CDR2 SVGAGI. In DNA, the CDR3 is TGTGCCAGCAGCCCCGGGACAGCGAACACCGGGGAGCTGTTTTTT. Protein product: CASSPGTANTGELFF.

The chain couples TRBV6-6 to TRBJ1-2, with 7 positions matching TRBD1. The CDR3 extends over 12 amino acids. CDR1 and CDR2 from the germline V gene are MNHNY and SVGAGI (reference sequence). V shed 6 bases and J 8 bases; nucleotides not matched to a gene: 6. CDR3 in amino acids: CASSRDSSGYTF. The CDR3 nucleotides are TGTGCCAGCAGCCGGGACAGCTCAGGCTACACCTTC.

The rearrangement joins TRBV6-5 to TRBJ2-7; 10 bases map to TRBD2. The V segment lost 5 bases and the J segment 3 bases; nucleotides outside the gene matches: 1. The CDR3 runs 13 residues. Germline V gene lookup returns CDR1 MNHEY and CDR2 SVGAGI. CDR3 residues: CASSRTSGYEQYF. CDR3 DNA sequence: TGTGCCAGCAGTCGGACTAGCGGCTACGAGCAGTACTTC.

This chain links TRBV6-5 with TRBJ2-2; 10 bases fit TRBD1. The trim removed 5 bases at V and 4 bases at J, leaving 4 bases unmatched. The germline V gene encodes CDR1 MNHEY and CDR2 SVGAGI. CDR3 length equals 15 residues. CDR3 in amino acids: CASSPDRGTTGELFF. The CDR3 nucleotides read TGTGCCAGCAGTCCGGACAGGGGGACCACCGGGGAGCTGTTTTTT.

The V and J genes are TRBV12-3 or TRBV12-4 and TRBJ1-2; the match to TRBD1 covers 8 bases. The CDR3 has 13 amino acids. The V segment lost 1 base and the J segment 8 bases; nucleotides outside the gene matches: 3. CDR3 protein: CASSLETGVGYTF. As DNA, the CDR3 is TGTGCCAGCAGTTTAGAGACAGGGGTCGGCTACACCTTC.

The J gene is TRBJ2-1, the V gene TRBV19, with 8 nucleotides matching TRBD2. V trimming: 4 bases; J trimming: 11 bases; junction bases outside the gene matches: 1. The CDR3 runs 11 residues. Germline CDR1 and CDR2: LNHDA and SQIVND (reference sequence). This CDR3 is CASSTGGQQFF. CDR3 bases: TGTGCCAGTAGTACGGGAGGGCAGCAGTTCTTC.

V and J are TRBV4-2 and TRBJ2-7, with TRBD2 matching 7 bases. V dropped 0 bases and J dropped 4; count of bases not matched to a gene: 6. The germline V gene has CDR1 LGHNA and CDR2 YNFKEQ. The CDR3 length is 15 residues. CDR3 sequence reads: CASSQDLAGLYEQYF. CDR3 coding DNA: TGTGCCAGCAGCCAAGATTTGGCGGGACTATACGAGCAGTACTTC.

The J gene is TRBJ1-2, the V gene TRBV12-3 or TRBV12-4, with D possibly being TRBD1 (5 bases). The V end lost 3 bases, the J end lost 7 bases, and 12 bases lay between the germline ends. CDR3 length: 13 residues. The CDR3 protein is CASSLAGTGGYTF. CDR3 nucleotides: TGTGCCAGCAGTTTGGCAGGGACGGGTGGCTACACCTTC.

The V call is TRBV28, the J call TRBJ1-3; 8 bases agree with TRBD1. The CDR3 runs to 15 residues. Trimming took 10 bases from V and 3 from J; bases not matched to a gene: 11. The germline V gene has CDR1 MDHEN and CDR2 SYDVKM. The CDR3 is CATQTQGAVGNTIYF. The CDR3 coding sequence is TGTGCCACCCAAACGCAGGGGGCGGTTGGAAACACCATATATTTT.

The chain employs TRBV4-3 and TRBJ1-6, with D unresolved. The CDR3 has 17 amino acids. Trimming removed 0 bases at V and 7 bases at J, with 16 bases between. In germline, CDR1 is LGHNA, CDR2 YSLEER. CDR3 nucleotide sequence: TGCGCCAGCAGCCAAGAGCCCCCGGGGTCTCTAAATTCACCCCTCCACTTT. It codes for CASSQEPPGSLNSPLHF.

The chain's CDR3 is CASSLGIGQPQHF. CDR3 DNA sequence: TGTGCCAGCAGTTTAGGCATCGGGCAGCCCCAGCATTTT. This sequence joins TRBV12-3 or TRBV12-4 and TRBJ1-5, with D hard to call. V was shortened by 1 base and J by 7 bases, with 8 bases between the two germline ends. This CDR3 is 13 amino acids long.

CDR3 in amino acids: CASSLEQGRSEAFF. CDR3 sequence (DNA): TGTGCCAGCAGCTTAGAACAGGGGAGATCTGAAGCTTTCTTT. The rearrangement links TRBV7-8 to TRBJ1-1, with 7 bases identical to TRBD1. CDR3 length equals 14 residues. CDR1 is SGHVS and CDR2 is FQNEAQ in the germline V gene. Losses at the gene ends were 1 base for V and 6 bases for J; bases not matched to a gene: 5.